This T cell receptor (beta chain) originates from a study of T cell responses to AZD1222 COVID-19 vaccine (dated by TCRdb to the early 2020s). Some background on the complete study: Because spike-specific TCR depth and breadth did not differ between the two schedules, AZD1222 recipients who got a second dose at roughly 4 weeks were pooled with those who got a second dose at roughly 12 weeks. TCR sequencing covered over 230 trial participants: 200 to 220 given two doses of AZD1222 and approximately 26 given two doses of MenACWY control vaccine. Trial participants were enrolled by age into 18-55, 56-69 and 70-plus year subgroups, with around 140, 26 and 57 TCR-sequenced participants respectively.

The meaning of the sample's time point label: baseline before first vaccination. Samples from vaccinated people were obtained from the UK trials COV001 and COV002, which included a single-blind randomized controlled phase 2/3 trial of AZD1222 (ChAdOx1 nCoV-19) in healthy adults. For TCRbeta chain sequencing, PBMC samples were collected from trial participants at day 0 and at day 28 after the second dose. What the authors observed across the whole study: Conclusions about previously exposed vaccinees are limited because only six or seven AZD1222 recipients were SARS-CoV-2 seropositive at baseline. Because no samples from the day 14 peak response were available, repertoires could be characterized only after the peak T cell response. Epitopes outside the regions mutated in the B.1.351 and B.1.1.7 variants were reportedly recognized by nearly half of the unique spike-specific TCRs. After two AZD1222 doses, spike-specific TCR breadth and depth were significantly higher than at day 0 and than in MenACWY recipients. The vaccine-associated CD4 TCRs covered the entire spike protein, and the dominant responses fell in regions 160-218 and 743-854. In the small 56-69-year group, the increase in depth fell short of significance, most likely because of low power. Participants were mostly white British, with more females than males. The authors suggested clonal diversity may have been underestimated.

For this clone: This clone's antigen is unknown. No per-base quality is available; no much larger clone lies one base away.

The CDR3 regions of human TCRbeta chains were subjected to immunosequencing. Turning to the authors' computational methods: Repertoire TCRs were matched against a reference library of SARS-CoV-2-specific TCRs generated with the MIRA antigen-specificity platform. Breadth meant the fraction of unique TCRs that were SARS-CoV-2-associated, whereas depth meant the fraction of total T cells that were SARS-CoV-2-associated. Using the MIRA data, each spike-specific TCR was assigned both to the spike region to which the TCR was reactive and to a CD4 or CD8 class. Log10-transformed breadth and depth values were compared by one-way ANOVA with Sidak's multiple comparisons tests. TCRdb took over this immuneACCESS table, retaining in-frame rearrangements with V and J assigned. Such tables are incomplete; in checked studies, under half of the missing clones stem from an unresolved V gene, and the remainder is unexplained. For V, J and clone size, that table is used; D and trimming come from the DNA. The sample data list about 170,000 clones, and 70% to 90% of these were observed just once. Approximately 1.6% of the sample comes from the top ten.

The CDR3 runs 15 residues from the cysteine to the phenylalanine. Solely the CDR3 DNA is kept, with 45 bases framed from the first base. V is reduced by 1 base and J by 0 bases, leaving a spacing of 10 bases between them. As encoded in the germline V gene (reference sequence), CDR1 is SEHNR while CDR2 is FQNEAQ. This specimen was peripheral blood, taken on day 0 of AZD1222 vaccination. The rearranged chain carries TRBV7-9 and TRBJ2-7, with the D gene call left open. This receptor was taken from an adult in good health. The sequenced DNA: TGTGCCAGCAGCTTAGTTTCGGCAGGCTCCTACGAGCAGTACTTC. It translates to CASSLVSAGSYEQYF. Reference TRBV7-9 and TRBJ2-7 proteins supply the regions before and after the CDR3; the full variable domain is: DTGVSQNPRHKITKRGQNVTFRCDPISEHNRLYWYRQTLGQGPEFLTYFQNEAQLEKSRLLSDRFSAERPKGSFSTLEIQRTEQGDSAMYLCASSLVSAGSYEQYFGPGTRLTVT.